What follows describes a single T cell receptor (beta chain). Antigen: not known. Time point: baseline pretreatment blood. Treatment defined: 15 Gy SBRT to primary tumor, nephrectomy 4 weeks later. The data were obtained in a study of radiation and T cells in renal cell carcinoma. The method was immunoSEQ multiplex PCR; TCRdb's version includes in-frame clones alone and lacks a portion of them. The repertoire holds 90,000 to 100,000 clones, with about 88% as singletons. The V end lost 3 bases, the J end lost 0 bases, and 15 bases lay between the germline ends. CDR3 length: 17 amino acids. Germline V gives CDR1 MNHEY, CDR2 SMNVEV (reference sequence). Regarding the study as a whole: In blood, top tumor clones expanded by 2 weeks, shrinking by 4. Pretreatment tumor biopsies were lacking, so baseline clonotypes are unknown.

The chain joins TRBV27 to TRBJ1-3; D is perhaps TRBD1 (5 bases). The sequence derives from a man between 45 and 60 years old with renal cell carcinoma. The sample here was blood, taken from a patient whose treatment included radiotherapy and nephrectomy. Here the CDR3 reads CASSLGPSAYSGNTIYF. CDR3 in DNA: TGTGCCAGCAGTTTGGGGCCCTCAGCCTACTCTGGAAACACCATATATTTT.